The clone carrying this TCR beta chain was seen a few times. Its target is not known. Treatment reported: oral pan-JAK inhibitor, 5-10 mg twice daily. cDNA reverse transcribed from extracted RNA served as the sequencing template. The data were produced by immunoSEQ multiplex PCR, yet TCRdb's version contains in-frame clones alone and is incomplete. The data show 150,000 to 250,000 clones, 60% to 70% seen once. The data derive from a study of CD8+ T cells in alopecia areata. General observations from the study: Higher clonality and more expanded CD8+ clones appeared in lesional than normal scalp. Expanded CD8+ clones among the top 100, and scalp clonality, were significantly decreased by tofacitinib.

V was trimmed by 4 bases and J by 3 bases, leaving 9 bases between them. The V gene's germline CDR1 is SQVTM and CDR2 ANQGSEA. CDR3 length equals 12 residues. The V gene is TRBV29-1, the J gene TRBJ1-2; D is ambiguous. The TCR was taken from a human donor with alopecia areata. Sequencing was performed on CD4+ T cells sorted from blood, taken at week 4, from a patient treated with tofacitinib. Here the CDR3 reads CSVAKTDYGYTF. The CDR3 nucleotides read TGCAGCGTTGCTAAAACGGACTATGGCTACACCTTC.